This T cell receptor beta chain was profiled in a study of T cell changes during pregnancy in multiple sclerosis. This table comes from immunoSEQ multiplex PCR, and its TCRdb copy is limited to in-frame clones, with some not included. Of approximately 43,000 clones detected, roughly 84% appear once; the ten largest clones hold 0.6% to 0.8%. Concerning this clone: The sample holds other DNA sequences that translate to the same CDR3.

The CDR3 extends over 16 amino acids. The germline CDR1 and CDR2 sequences are SGHAT and FQNNGV. Trimming left V 1 base short and J 0 bases short, with 9 bases between. The chain is built from TRBV11-2 and TRBJ1-4, with D hard to call. The sequencing used CD4+ T cells from peripheral blood mononuclear cells, collected before pregnancy. This sequence was found in a female donor with multiple sclerosis, enrolled in a pregnancy study. The CDR3 here is CASSLGVGATNEKLFF. CDR3 coding DNA: TGTGCCAGCAGCTTAGGGGTGGGAGCAACTAATGAAAAACTGTTTTTT. Supplemented by reference TRBV11-2 and TRBJ1-4, the full variable domain reads EAGVAQSPRYKIIEKRQSVAFWCNPISGHATLYWYQQILGQGPKLLIQFQNNGVVDDSQLPKDRFSAERLKGVDSTLKIQPAKLEDSAVYLCASSLGVGATNEKLFFGSGTQLSVL.